This T cell receptor (beta chain) came from a study of cytomegalovirus exposure and HLA in healthy donors. General study findings and limits: Cytomegalovirus status was reportedly diagnosed by the classifier with high specificity and sensitivity. Confirmation in vitro established that a few CMV-associated chains were specific for CMV antigens. Among immune exposure information, only CMV serostatus was available.

The PCR contained 60 Vbeta and 13 Jbeta primers. TCRdb keeps only in-frame clones here, not all; method: immunoSEQ multiplex PCR. This table holds about 160,000 clones, 82% found once. A note on this clone: The antigen is undetermined.

The CDR3 is 18 residues long. After removal of 0 bases from V and 3 bases from J, the junction contained 12 bases not matched to a gene. Germline CDR1 LGHNA, CDR2 YSLEER. The material sequenced was PBMCs. This receptor was obtained from a girl aged 10-17 years in good health and CMV-seropositive. V gene TRBV4-3 combines with J gene TRBJ2-5; 8 bases fit TRBD1. The DNA of the CDR3 is TGCGCCAGCAGCCAAGAGCCCCCACAGGGGGATAGGAAAGAGACCCAGTACTTC. This encodes CASSQEPPQGDRKETQYF.